This TCR beta chain was captured in a study of T cells expressing NK-cell markers. For the study at large: Sorted CD3+CD56+NKG2C+, CD3+CD56+NKG2C- and CD3+CD56-NKG2C+ T-cell subsets were beta-chain profiled. Among eight sequenced donors, seven carried HCMV seropositivity while one was seronegative. The study, taken as a whole, reports: What remained unclear was the HCMV specificity of expanded NKG2C+ T cell clones.

Germline V CDR1 and CDR2: SGHRS, YFSETQ. This CDR3 comprises 13 residues. TCR beta cDNA was generated via 5'RACE template switching incorporating UMIs. No DNA is given; TCRdb re-called the 5' RACE reads and lists each CDR3 protein once. Its table records a few hundred thousand distinct CDR3 sequences. As to this clonotype: Its antigen remains unidentified.

This receptor was taken from a man aged 18-75 years in good health. The chain carries TRBV5-1 and TRBJ2-7. The sequencing sample was made of blood T cells: a sorted CD56 or NKG2C T cell subset, CD4+ or CD8+ T cells, or bulk PBMC T cells (not recorded which). The CDR3 spells CASSWDSPYEQYF.